The clone carrying this T cell receptor (beta chain) was seen a single time. Its antigen is unknown. The sample is drawn from a study of T cell responses to AZD1222 COVID-19 vaccine. The study, taken as a whole, reports: Spike-specific TCR breadth and depth rose after two AZD1222 doses.

The CDR3 is 15 residues long. Germline loops: CDR1 ENHRY, CDR2 SYGVKD. V was clipped by 4 bases and J by 0 bases; unmatched bases: 5. Using immunoSEQ multiplex PCR, the repertoire was profiled, and TCRdb retains in-frame clones only, with some absent. The sample has roughly 150,000 clones; 88% are singletons. The receptor comes from an adult in good health. J is TRBJ2-7 and V is TRBV10-3; 8 bases line up with TRBD2. Sequences were derived from peripheral blood, sampled on day 0 of AZD1222 vaccination. CDR3 sequence (DNA): TGTGCCATCAGTGGGGGGGGGACTAGCTCCTACGAGCAGTACTTC. It encodes CAISGGGTSSYEQYF.